This T cell receptor (beta chain) was obtained from a study of T cells in Graves' hyperthyroidism and ophthalmopathy. Whole-study findings and limits: In the blood, most expanded thyroid clonotypes above 0.001 appeared as well.

V was pared by 6 bases and J by 0 bases, with 8 bases between. The CDR3 runs 13 residues. Germline CDR1 and CDR2: MNHEY and SMNVEV (reference sequence). At least ten counts were recorded for this clonotype. No antigen is known for it. At first hyperthyroidism diagnosis, before any ophthalmopathy symptoms, the blood sample was collected. Amplified regions were TCR beta CDR3 sequences from RNA transcripts. First-round RT-PCR of the TCR CDR3 relied on the HTBI primer set. TCRdb used MiXCR to reprocess the multiplex PCR reads, holding one entry per CDR3 protein. The sample carries around 290,000 distinct CDR3 sequences, about 14% recorded once.

The sample comprised blood. This sequence originates from a woman aged 25 to 45 with Graves' hyperthyroidism that later progressed to Graves' ophthalmopathy. The rearrangement links TRBV27 to TRBJ1-1, with D perhaps matching TRBD1 (5 bases). The CDR3 nucleotides are TGTGCCAGCAGGGACATAATGAACACTGAAGCTTTCTTT. It specifies CASRDIMNTEAFF.